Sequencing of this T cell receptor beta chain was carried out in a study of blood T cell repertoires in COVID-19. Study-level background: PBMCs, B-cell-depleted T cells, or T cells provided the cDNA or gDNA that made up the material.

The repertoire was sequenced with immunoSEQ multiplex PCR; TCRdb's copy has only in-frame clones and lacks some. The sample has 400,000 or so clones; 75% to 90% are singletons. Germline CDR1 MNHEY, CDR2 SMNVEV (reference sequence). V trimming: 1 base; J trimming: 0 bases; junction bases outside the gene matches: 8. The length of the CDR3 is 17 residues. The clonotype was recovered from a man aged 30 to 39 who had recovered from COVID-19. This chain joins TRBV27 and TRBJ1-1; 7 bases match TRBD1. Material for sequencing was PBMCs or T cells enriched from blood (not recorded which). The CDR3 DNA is TGTGCCAGCAGTTTATTACCTCCGACAGGGATGAACACTGAAGCTTTCTTT. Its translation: CASSLLPPTGMNTEAFF.